This TCR beta chain was documented in a study of T cells in Graves' hyperthyroidism and ophthalmopathy. The TCR beta CDR3 regions underwent amplification using RNA transcripts as the source. When the TCR CDR3 underwent first-round RT-PCR, the HTBI primer set was used. Via MiXCR, TCRdb re-called the multiplex PCR reads, giving one row per CDR3 protein. The repertoire holds some 380,000 distinct CDR3 sequences, about 13% seen once, with around 20% in the top ten. The CDR3 contains 13 residues. V gave up 4 bases and J gave up 2 bases, with 8 bases separating them. There are a few counts of this clonotype. A read error is likely, as this CDR3 ends without the conserved phenylalanine or tryptophan.

The sample taken for sequencing was blood. The V gene is TRBV12-3 or TRBV12-4, the J gene TRBJ1-2; D is uncertain. This TCR derives from a man younger than 45 with Graves' hyperthyroidism that later progressed to Graves' ophthalmopathy. The CDR3 region is CASSSEWNYGYTL. The CDR3 DNA reads as TGTGCCAGCAGTTCGGAGTGGAACTATGGCTACACCCTC.